Listed below are T cell receptor beta chains from one sample, sequenced in a study of cytomegalovirus exposure and HLA in healthy donors. Sequencing was performed with immunoSEQ multiplex PCR; in TCRdb, only in-frame clones are kept and a portion is missing. The sample gives approximately 180,000 clones, around 81% of which show up once; just under 5% is in the top ten. Sequenced: PBMCs. The receptors originated from a young woman in good health and CMV-seropositive. The CDR3 runs from the conserved cysteine through the conserved F or W. D genes are given only for firm matches. Clone size is not always given. Where it is, it says once, few, many or a class for expanded clones.

TRBJ2-1,TRBV6-4,once,TRBD2,TGTGCCAGCAGTGACGGCCGGGGGGAGTACAATGAGCAGTTCTTC,CASSDGRGEYNEQFF
TRBJ1-2,TRBV5-6,.,TRBD1,TGTGCCAGCAGCTTGGCCGGGGACAGCTATGGCTACACCTTC,CASSLAGDSYGYTF
TRBJ2-6,TRBV6-4,.,.,TGTGCCAGCAGTGCGACCTCACAGGGGGCCAACGTCCTGACTTTC,CASSATSQGANVLTF
TRBJ2-7,TRBV5-1,.,TRBD2,TGCGCCAGCAGCTTACCGGGGGGGGACGAGCAGTACTTC,CASSLPGGDEQYF
TRBJ2-4,TRBV13,.,TRBD2,TGTGCCAGCAGCTTATTGAGCGGGGGAGGAGGAAACATTCAGTACTTC,CASSLLSGGGGNIQYF
TRBJ1-3,TRBV7-6,.,TRBD1,TGTGCCAGCAGCTTAGTTGCAGGGGGCTTGACCTCTGGAAACACCATATATTTT,CASSLVAGGLTSGNTIYF
TRBJ1-5,TRBV30,.,.,TGTGCCTGGAGGGCCCCACAGGGACGACAGCCCCAGCATTTT,CAWRAPQGRQPQHF
TRBJ2-1,TRBV21-1,.,.,TGTGCCAGCAGCAAAGGGCCCAATGAGCAGTTCTTC,CASSKGPNEQFF
TRBJ1-2,TRBV6-5,.,.,TGTGCCAGCAGTTACCGGGGGGGCAGCAACTATGGCTACACCTTC,CASSYRGGSNYGYTF
TRBJ1-3,TRBV10-3,.,.,TGTGCCATCAGTGAGTCGATGGACATAGGGCGCGGAAACACCATATATTTT,CAISESMDIGRGNTIYF
TRBJ1-2,TRBV19,few,TRBD1,TGTGCCAGTAGTATAGATCTAGAAGCGATACGAACGGACCCCGATGGAGGACAGGCCGATGGCTACACCTTC,CASSIDLEAIRTDPDGGQADGYTF
TRBJ2-3,TRBV27,.,.,TGTGCCAGCAGTTCCTGGCCCACAGATACGCAGTATTTT,CASSSWPTDTQYF
TRBJ2-5,TRBV7-2,.,TRBD2,TGTGCCAGCAGCTTGGGCGGGGGGAATCAAGAGACCCAGTACTTC,CASSLGGGNQETQYF
TRBJ2-5,TRBV7-2,.,.,TGTGCCAGCAGCTTAGAAGGAGGATGGGAGACCCAGTACTTC,CASSLEGGWETQYF
TRBJ2-1,TRBV5-6,.,TRBD2,TGTGCCAGCGGGACTAGCGGGAATGAGCAGTTCTTC,CASGTSGNEQFF
TRBJ1-2,TRBV7-8,.,.,TGTGCCAGCAGCTCAGACCCGGCGGCCTATGGCTACACCTTC,CASSSDPAAYGYTF
TRBJ2-5,TRBV30,.,.,TGTGCCTGGAGTGCCGGATTTGCGGGACAGTCAGGGGAGACCCAGTACTTC,CAWSAGFAGQSGETQYF
TRBJ2-2,TRBV13,.,.,TGTGCCAGCAGCTGGCCTCCAGACGAGGTTGGGTACACCGGGGAGCTGTTTTTT,CASSWPPDEVGYTGELFF
TRBJ1-4,TRBV5-1,once,.,TGCGCCAGCAGCAATTATAATGAAAAACTGTTTTTT,CASSNYNEKLFF
TRBJ2-7,TRBV7-9,.,TRBD2,TGTGCCAGCAGCCGCGATTGGCGGGGGGCCTCCTACGAGCAGTACTTC,CASSRDWRGASYEQYF